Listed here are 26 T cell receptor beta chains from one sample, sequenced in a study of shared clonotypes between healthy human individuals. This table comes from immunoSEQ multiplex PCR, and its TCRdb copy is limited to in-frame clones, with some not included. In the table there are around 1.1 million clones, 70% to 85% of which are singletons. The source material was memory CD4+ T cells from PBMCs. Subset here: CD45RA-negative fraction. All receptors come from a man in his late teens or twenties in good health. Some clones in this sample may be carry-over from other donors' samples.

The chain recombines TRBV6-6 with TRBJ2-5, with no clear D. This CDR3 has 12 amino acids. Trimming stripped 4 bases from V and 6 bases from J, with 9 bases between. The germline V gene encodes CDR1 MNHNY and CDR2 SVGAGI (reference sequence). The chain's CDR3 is CASSLVRQTQYF. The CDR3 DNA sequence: TGTGCCAGCAGTTTGGTTCGACAGACCCAGTACTTC.

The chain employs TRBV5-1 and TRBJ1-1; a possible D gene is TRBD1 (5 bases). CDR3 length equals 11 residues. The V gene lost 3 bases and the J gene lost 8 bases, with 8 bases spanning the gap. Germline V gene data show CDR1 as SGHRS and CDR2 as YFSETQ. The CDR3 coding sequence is TGCGCCAGCAGCTCCCCAGGGGAAGCTTTCTTT. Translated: CASSSPGEAFF.

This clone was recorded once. DNA of the CDR3: TGCGCCAGCAGCGAGCAACCTAACACTGAAGCTTTCTTT. Its protein is CASSEQPNTEAFF. The genes are TRBV5-1 and TRBJ1-1; D is unresolved. The length of the CDR3 is 13 residues. Per germline, CDR1 SGHRS and CDR2 YFSETQ. Trimming pared 4 bases from V and 2 bases from J, leaving 9 bases between.

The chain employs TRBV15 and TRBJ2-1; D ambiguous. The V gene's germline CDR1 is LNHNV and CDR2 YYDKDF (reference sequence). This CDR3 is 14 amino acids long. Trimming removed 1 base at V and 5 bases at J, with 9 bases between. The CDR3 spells CATSRVEFNNEQFF. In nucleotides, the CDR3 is TGTGCCACCAGCAGAGTCGAGTTCAACAATGAGCAGTTCTTC.

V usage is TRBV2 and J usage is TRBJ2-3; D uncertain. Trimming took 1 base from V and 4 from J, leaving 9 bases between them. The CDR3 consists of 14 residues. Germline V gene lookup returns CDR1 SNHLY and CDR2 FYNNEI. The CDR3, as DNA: TGTGCCAGCAGTGAAGGGGTAGTTCCAGATACGCAGTATTTT. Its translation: CASSEGVVPDTQYF.

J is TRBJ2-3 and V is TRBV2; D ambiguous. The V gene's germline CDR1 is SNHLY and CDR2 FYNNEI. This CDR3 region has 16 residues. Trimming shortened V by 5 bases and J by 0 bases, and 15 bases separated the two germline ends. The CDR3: CASSPRASLSTDTQYF. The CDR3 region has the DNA TGTGCCAGCAGTCCCCGGGCCTCCCTTAGCACAGATACGCAGTATTTT.

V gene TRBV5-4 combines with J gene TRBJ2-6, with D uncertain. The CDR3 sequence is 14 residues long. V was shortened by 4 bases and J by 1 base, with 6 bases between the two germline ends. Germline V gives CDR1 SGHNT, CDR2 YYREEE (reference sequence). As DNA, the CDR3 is TGTGCCAGCAGCCCCCCTTCTGGGGCCAACGTCCTGACTTTC. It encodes CASSPPSGANVLTF.

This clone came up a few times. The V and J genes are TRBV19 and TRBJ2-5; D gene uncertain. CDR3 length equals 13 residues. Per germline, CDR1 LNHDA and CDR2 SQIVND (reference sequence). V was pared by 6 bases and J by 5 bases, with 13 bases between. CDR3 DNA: TGTGCCAGTAGCCACAACTTGCGGGAGACCCAGTACTTC. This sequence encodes CASSHNLRETQYF.

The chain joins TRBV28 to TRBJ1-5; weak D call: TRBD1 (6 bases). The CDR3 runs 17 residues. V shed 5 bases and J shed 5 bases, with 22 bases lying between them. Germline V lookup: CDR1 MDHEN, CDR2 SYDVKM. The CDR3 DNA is TGTGCCAGCAGTCTACCCAAGGGACACCCTTGGGATCAGCCCCAGCATTTT. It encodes CASSLPKGHPWDQPQHF.

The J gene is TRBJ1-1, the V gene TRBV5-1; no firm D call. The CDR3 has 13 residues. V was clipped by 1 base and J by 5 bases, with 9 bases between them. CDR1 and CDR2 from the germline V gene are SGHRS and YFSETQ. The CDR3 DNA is TGCGCCAGCAGCTTGTCCTCGCGGACTGAAGCTTTCTTT. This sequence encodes CASSLSSRTEAFF.

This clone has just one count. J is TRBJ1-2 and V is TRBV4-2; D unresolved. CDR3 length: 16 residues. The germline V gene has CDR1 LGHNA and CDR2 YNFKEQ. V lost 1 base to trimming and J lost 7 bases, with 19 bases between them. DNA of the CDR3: TGTGCCAGCAGCCAAGCCATTGGGCCCGGATCTGGTGGCTACACCTTC. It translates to CASSQAIGPGSGGYTF.

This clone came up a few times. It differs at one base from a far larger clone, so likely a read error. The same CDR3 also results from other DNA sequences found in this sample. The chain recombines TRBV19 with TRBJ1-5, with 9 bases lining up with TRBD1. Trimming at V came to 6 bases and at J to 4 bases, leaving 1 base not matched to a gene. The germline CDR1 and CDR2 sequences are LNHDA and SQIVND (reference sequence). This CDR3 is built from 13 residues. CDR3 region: CASRGTGNQPQHF. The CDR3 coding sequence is TGTGCCAGTAGGGGGACAGGGAATCAGCCCCAGCATTTT.

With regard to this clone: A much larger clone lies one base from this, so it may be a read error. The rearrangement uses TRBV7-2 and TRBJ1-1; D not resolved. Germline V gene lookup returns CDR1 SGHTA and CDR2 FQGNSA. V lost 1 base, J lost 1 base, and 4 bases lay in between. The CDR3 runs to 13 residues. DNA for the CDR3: TGTGCCAGCAGCTTAGGGTGGAACACTGAAGCTTTCTTT. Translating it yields CASSLGWNTEAFF.

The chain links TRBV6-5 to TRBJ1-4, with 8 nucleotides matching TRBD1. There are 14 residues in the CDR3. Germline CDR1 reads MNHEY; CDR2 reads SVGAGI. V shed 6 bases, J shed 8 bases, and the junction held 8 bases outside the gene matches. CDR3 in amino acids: CASSGQGGFEKLFF. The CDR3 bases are TGTGCCAGCAGCGGACAGGGAGGGTTCGAAAAACTGTTTTTT.

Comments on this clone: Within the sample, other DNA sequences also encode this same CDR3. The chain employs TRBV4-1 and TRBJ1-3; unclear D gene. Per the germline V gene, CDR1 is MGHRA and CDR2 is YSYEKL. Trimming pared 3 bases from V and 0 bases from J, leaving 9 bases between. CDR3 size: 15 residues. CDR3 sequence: CASSQASHSGNTIYF. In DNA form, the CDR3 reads TGCGCCAGCAGCCAGGCGAGCCACTCTGGAAACACCATATATTTT.

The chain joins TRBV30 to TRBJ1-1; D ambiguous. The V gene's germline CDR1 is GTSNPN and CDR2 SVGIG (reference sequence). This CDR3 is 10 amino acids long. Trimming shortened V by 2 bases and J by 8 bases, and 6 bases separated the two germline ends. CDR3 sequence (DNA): TGTGCCTGGAGTAACCGGGAAGCTTTCTTT. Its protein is CAWSNREAFF.

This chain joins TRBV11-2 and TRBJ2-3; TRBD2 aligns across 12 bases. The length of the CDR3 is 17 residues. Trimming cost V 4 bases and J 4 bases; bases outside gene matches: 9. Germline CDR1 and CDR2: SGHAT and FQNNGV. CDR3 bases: TGTGCCAGCAGCTCTAGAGGGCTAGCGGGAGGGCCAGATACGCAGTATTTT. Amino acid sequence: CASSSRGLAGGPDTQYF.

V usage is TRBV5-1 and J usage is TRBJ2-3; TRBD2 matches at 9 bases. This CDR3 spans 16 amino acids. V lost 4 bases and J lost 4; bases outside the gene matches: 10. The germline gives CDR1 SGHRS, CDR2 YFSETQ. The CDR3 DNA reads TGCGCCAGCAGCCAGCTCGCGGGAGGGCTTCCAGATACGCAGTATTTT. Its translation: CASSQLAGGLPDTQYF.

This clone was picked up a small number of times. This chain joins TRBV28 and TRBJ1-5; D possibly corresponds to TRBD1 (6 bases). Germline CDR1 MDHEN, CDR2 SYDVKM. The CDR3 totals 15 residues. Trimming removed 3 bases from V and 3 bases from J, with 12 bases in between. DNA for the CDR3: TGTGCCAGCAGTTTTTTGGGGGGCCCCAATCAGCCCCAGCATTTT. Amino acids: CASSFLGGPNQPQHF.

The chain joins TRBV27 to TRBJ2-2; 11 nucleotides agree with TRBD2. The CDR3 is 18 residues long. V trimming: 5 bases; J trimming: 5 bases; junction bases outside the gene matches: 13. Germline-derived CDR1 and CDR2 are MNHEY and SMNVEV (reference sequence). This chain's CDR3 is CASSHLAGGGIGTGELFF. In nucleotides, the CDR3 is TGTGCCAGCAGTCACCTAGCGGGAGGAGGTATTGGTACCGGGGAGCTGTTTTTT.

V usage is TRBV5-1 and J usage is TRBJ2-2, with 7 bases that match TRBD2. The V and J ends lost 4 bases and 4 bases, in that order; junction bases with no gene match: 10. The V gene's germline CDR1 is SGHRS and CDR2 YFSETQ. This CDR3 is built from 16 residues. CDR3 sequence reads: CASSPRAGEGTGELFF. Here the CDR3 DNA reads TGCGCCAGCAGCCCCCGGGCGGGAGAGGGCACCGGGGAGCTGTTTTTT.

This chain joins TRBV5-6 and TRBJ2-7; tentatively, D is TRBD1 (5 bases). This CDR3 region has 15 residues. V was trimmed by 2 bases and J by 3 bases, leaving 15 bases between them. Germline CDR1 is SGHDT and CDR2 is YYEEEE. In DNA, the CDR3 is TGTGCCAGCAGCTTCATGATGACAGCTCTCTACGAGCAGTACTTC. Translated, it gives CASSFMMTALYEQYF.

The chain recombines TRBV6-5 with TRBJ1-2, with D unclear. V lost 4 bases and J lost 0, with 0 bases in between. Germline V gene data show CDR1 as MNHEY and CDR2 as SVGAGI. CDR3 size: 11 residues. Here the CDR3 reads CASSSNYGYTF. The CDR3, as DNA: TGTGCCAGCAGTTCTAACTATGGCTACACCTTC.

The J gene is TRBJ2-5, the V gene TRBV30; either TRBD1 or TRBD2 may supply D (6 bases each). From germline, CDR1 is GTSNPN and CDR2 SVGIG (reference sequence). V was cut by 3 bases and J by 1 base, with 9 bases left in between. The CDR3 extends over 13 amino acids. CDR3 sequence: CAWSGGGQETQYF. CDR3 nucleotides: TGTGCCTGGAGCGGAGGGGGCCAAGAGACCCAGTACTTC.

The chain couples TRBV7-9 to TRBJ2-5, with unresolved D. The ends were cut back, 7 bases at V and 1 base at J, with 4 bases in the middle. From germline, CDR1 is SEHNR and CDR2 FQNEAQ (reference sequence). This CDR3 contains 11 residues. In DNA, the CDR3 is TGTGCCAGCACTCCCCAAGAGACCCAGTACTTC. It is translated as CASTPQETQYF. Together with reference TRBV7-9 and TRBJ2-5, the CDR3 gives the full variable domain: DTGVSQNPRHKITKRGQNVTFRCDPISEHNRLYWYRQTLGQGPEFLTYFQNEAQLEKSRLLSDRFSAERPKGSFSTLEIQRTEQGDSAMYLCASTPQETQYFGPGTRLLVL.

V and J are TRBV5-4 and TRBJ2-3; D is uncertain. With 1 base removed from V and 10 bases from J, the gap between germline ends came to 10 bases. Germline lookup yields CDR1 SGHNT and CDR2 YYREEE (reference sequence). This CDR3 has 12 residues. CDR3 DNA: TGTGCCAGCAGCTTGAGTGGCAGTTCGCAGTATTTT. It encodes CASSLSGSSQYF.